The 13 T cell receptor beta chains below all came from one sample that was sequenced in a study of CD4 T cells in relation to SARS-CoV-2 and coronaviruses (dated by TCRdb to the early 2020s). The library was made by the immunoSEQ multiplex PCR assay. TCRdb took this table from immuneACCESS and kept in-frame rearrangements with V and J called. Such tables lack part of the clones; where checked against another copy, unresolved V genes explain under half of the gap, and the rest is unexplained. Here the sample has about 36,000 clones; about 79% occur a single time. The ten largest clones represent around 6.6% of the sample. The antigens for these receptors are not known. Sequencing input: naive CD4+ T cells from PBMCs, cultured in vitro. Per the publication, the cell subset or site label means: naive CD4+ T cells isolated by negative enrichment. These receptors originate from an adult with COVID-19.

This chain joins TRBV18 and TRBJ2-7, with D maybe TRBD1 (5 bases). Germline CDR1 reads KGHSH; CDR2 reads LQKENI. Trimming cost V 1 base and J 5 bases, with 9 bases left between them. The CDR3 runs to 13 residues. The CDR3 nucleotides read TGTGCCAGCTCACCACAGGGGATAAACGAGCAGTACTTC. Amino acids: CASSPQGINEQYF.

The V and J genes are TRBV7-2 and TRBJ2-7, with D unresolved. The CDR3 contains 15 residues. Trimming shortened V by 5 bases and J by 3 bases, and 17 bases separated the two germline ends. Germline V gene sequence: CDR1 SGHTA, CDR2 FQGNSA. CDR3 sequence reads: CASSTQGQHVYEQYF. The CDR3 DNA follows: TGTGCCAGCAGCACACAAGGTCAGCATGTCTACGAGCAGTACTTC.

The chain combines TRBV18 with TRBJ1-2; the match to TRBD1 covers 7 bases. The CDR3 has 14 amino acids. Germline CDR1 is KGHSH and CDR2 is LQKENI. V was pared by 5 bases and J by 5 bases, with 8 bases of the junction left unmatched. The DNA of the CDR3 is TGTGCCAGCTCAATTAAAACAGGGGAGTATGGCTACACCTTC. Protein sequence: CASSIKTGEYGYTF.

The chain couples TRBV6-2 or TRBV6-3 to TRBJ2-7; no clear D gene. The CDR3 has 11 residues. Trimming removed 5 bases at V and 3 bases at J, with 5 bases between. Per the germline V gene, CDR1 is MNHEY and CDR2 is SVGEGT. The DNA of the CDR3 is TGTGCCAGCAGTCGGAACTACGAGCAGTACTTC. This encodes CASSRNYEQYF.

V is TRBV9 and J is TRBJ2-2; 7 positions agree with TRBD2. CDR3 length: 17 amino acids. Germline lookup yields CDR1 SGDLS and CDR2 YYNGEE. V lost 7 bases, J lost 1 base, and 13 bases stayed unmatched. CDR3 DNA: TGTGCCAGCGGTGGAAAGGGCGGGAGATGGAACACCGGGGAGCTGTTTTTT. As protein: CASGGKGGRWNTGELFF.

The chain combines TRBV30 with TRBJ2-1, with 10 positions matching TRBD2. The V segment lost 8 bases and the J segment 5 bases; nucleotides outside the gene matches: 9. Germline V CDR1 and CDR2: GTSNPN, SVGIG (reference sequence). The CDR3 runs 14 residues. CDR3 nucleotides: TGTGCCGGGAAAGCGGGAGGGAGAAACAATGAGCAGTTCTTC. Residues: CAGKAGGRNNEQFF.

This chain uses TRBV3-1 (or the pseudogene TRBV3-2) with TRBJ1-4, with TRBD1 as a possible D gene (5 bases). CDR3 length: 12 amino acids. Germline CDR1 LGHDT, CDR2 YNNKEL (reference sequence). V was shortened by 3 bases and J by 8 bases, with 7 bases between the two germline ends. CDR3 sequence reads: CASSQAGEKLFF. The CDR3 nucleotides are TGTGCCAGCAGCCAGGCAGGGGAAAAACTGTTTTTT.

The chain recombines TRBV3-1 (or the pseudogene TRBV3-2) with TRBJ2-3; D tentatively fits TRBD1 or TRBD2 (5 bases each). V dropped 7 bases and J dropped 5 bases, with 16 bases sitting between them. The V gene's germline CDR1 is LGHDT and CDR2 YNNKEL (reference sequence). The CDR3 has 14 amino acids. The CDR3 loop reads CASKERGARDTQYF. Written as DNA, the CDR3 is TGTGCCAGCAAGGAGAGGGGAGCGAGAGATACGCAGTATTTT.

The chain has TRBV7-2 and TRBJ2-1; unclear D gene. CDR3 length equals 14 residues. The V end was cut by 7 bases, the J end by 4 bases, with 14 bases between. Germline V gene lookup returns CDR1 SGHTA and CDR2 FQGNSA. In DNA form, the CDR3 reads TGTGCCAGCACCTCGCCGGGTACTTACAATGAGCAGTTCTTC. It specifies CASTSPGTYNEQFF.

This clone showed up just a few times. V and J are TRBV3-1 (or the pseudogene TRBV3-2) and TRBJ2-2, with 10 nucleotides matching TRBD2. CDR3 length: 16 amino acids. V trimming: 4 bases; J trimming: 5 bases; junction bases outside the gene matches: 7. Germline CDR1 LGHDT, CDR2 YNNKEL (reference sequence). The CDR3 sequence is CASSPNLAGGTGELFF. In DNA form, the CDR3 reads TGTGCCAGCAGCCCGAACTTAGCGGGAGGAACCGGGGAGCTGTTTTTT.

V gene TRBV19 combines with J gene TRBJ1-2, with D possibly being TRBD1 (5 bases). CDR3 length: 12 amino acids. V lost 5 bases and J 4 bases, leaving 8 bases between the germline ends. CDR1 is LNHDA and CDR2 is SQIVND in the germline V gene (reference sequence). CDR3 bases: TGTGCCAGTAGTGGGGGTGCCTATGGCTACACCTTC. Protein product: CASSGGAYGYTF.

The chain combines TRBV27 with TRBJ1-5; no clear D gene. The CDR3 extends over 16 amino acids. Trimming pared 6 bases from V and 3 bases from J, leaving 18 bases between. Germline V gene sequence: CDR1 MNHEY, CDR2 SMNVEV (reference sequence). The CDR3 DNA follows: TGTGCCAGCAGCCACGGGTTCTCGACTCACAATCAGCCCCAGCATTTT. As protein: CASSHGFSTHNQPQHF.

This chain uses TRBV7-3 with TRBJ2-1; 8 bases map to TRBD1. V shed 4 bases and J 0 bases; nucleotides not matched to a gene: 8. The CDR3 extends over 17 amino acids. Germline V CDR1 and CDR2: SGHTA, FQGTGA. The CDR3 loop reads CASSSPRQGSSYNEQFF. The CDR3 nucleotides are TGTGCCAGCAGCTCCCCGAGACAGGGGAGCTCCTACAATGAGCAGTTCTTC.